The 17 T cell receptor beta chains given below trace back to one sample, sequenced in a study of blood T cell repertoires in COVID-19. Assay used: immunoSEQ multiplex PCR; TCRdb lists only in-frame clones, some missing. The top ten clones hold 13% of a sample with 150,000 to 200,000 clones, approximately 88% of them seen once. The specimen sequenced was PBMCs or T cells enriched from blood (not recorded which). The receptors derive from a woman aged 55 to 70 who had recovered from COVID-19.

V and J are TRBV6-5 and TRBJ1-3; D uncertain. This CDR3 spans 14 amino acids. Germline loops: CDR1 MNHEY, CDR2 SVGAGI. Deletions cut 6 bases from V and 0 bases from J, with 9 bases between. The CDR3 reads CASRQTVSGNTIYF. The CDR3 DNA reads as TGTGCCAGCAGACAAACCGTCTCTGGAAACACCATATATTTT.

The genes are TRBV10-3 and TRBJ2-3, with 14 bases identical to TRBD2. In germline, CDR1 is ENHRY, CDR2 SYGVKD. V shed 3 bases, J shed 0 bases, and the junction held 5 bases outside the gene matches. The CDR3 runs 18 residues. The CDR3 sequence is CAISDPGLAGGSTDTQYF. CDR3 in DNA: TGTGCCATCAGTGACCCCGGACTAGCGGGGGGTAGCACAGATACGCAGTATTTT.

This chain uses TRBV5-4 with TRBJ2-7, with TRBD2 matching 9 bases. V dropped 0 bases and J dropped 4; count of bases not matched to a gene: 2. Germline-derived CDR1 and CDR2 are SGHNT and YYREEE (reference sequence). The CDR3 spans 14 residues. The CDR3 coding sequence is TGTGCCAGCAGCTTGGATAGCGGGAGTTACGAGCAGTACTTC. As protein: CASSLDSGSYEQYF.

The genes are TRBV5-1 and TRBJ1-4; unclear D gene. The germline V gene encodes CDR1 SGHRS and CDR2 YFSETQ. This CDR3 is built from 15 residues. V was cut by 0 bases and J by 7 bases, with 13 bases left in between. CDR3 in DNA: TGCGCCAGCAGCTTGGCCCCCTCCGGGAGTGAAAAACTGTTTTTT. Translated: CASSLAPSGSEKLFF.

This chain links TRBV11-1 with TRBJ1-2; possibly TRBD1 for D (5 bases). Germline V gives CDR1 SGHAT, CDR2 FQDESV (reference sequence). V lost 5 bases, J lost 1 base, and 8 bases lay in between. This CDR3 is built from 13 residues. CDR3 DNA sequence: TGTGCCAGCAGCGGGGCCATTAACTATGGCTACACCTTC. Amino acids: CASSGAINYGYTF.

This chain uses TRBV28 with TRBJ1-2; D not resolved. Trimming left V 2 bases short and J 3 bases short, with 13 bases between. Germline V gene sequence: CDR1 MDHEN, CDR2 SYDVKM. This CDR3 is 15 amino acids long. CDR3 nucleotides: TGTGCCAGCAGTTTAATCGGCAGGTCGTACTATGGCTACACCTTC. Amino acid sequence: CASSLIGRSYYGYTF.

Note on this clone: Other DNA variants within this sample encode the same CDR3. This chain links TRBV5-4 with TRBJ2-2, with 8 positions matching TRBD2. Trimming at V came to 4 bases and at J to 1 base, leaving 6 bases not matched to a gene. The germline V gene encodes CDR1 SGHNT and CDR2 YYREEE (reference sequence). The CDR3 totals 16 residues. In DNA form, the CDR3 reads TGTGCCAGCAGCGCCGGTACTAGCGGGAACACCGGGGAGCTGTTTTTT. The encoded protein is CASSAGTSGNTGELFF.

The chain couples TRBV9 to TRBJ2-3; TRBD1 agrees at 10 bases. The CDR3 runs to 14 residues. Germline V lookup: CDR1 SGDLS, CDR2 YYNGEE. V was clipped by 4 bases and J by 4 bases; unmatched bases: 3. Written as DNA, the CDR3 is TGTGCCAGCAGCCGGGACAGGGGACCAGATACGCAGTATTTT. It specifies CASSRDRGPDTQYF.

DNA for the CDR3: TGTGCCAGCTCAGATCAGGGGTCGCAGTCTGAAGCTTTCTTT. Translation gives CASSDQGSQSEAFF. J is TRBJ1-1 and V is TRBV18; perhaps TRBD1 as D (6 bases). The germline gives CDR1 KGHSH, CDR2 LQKENI. Trimming pared 5 bases from V and 6 bases from J, leaving 16 bases between. The CDR3 runs to 14 residues.

This chain connects TRBV7-2 to TRBJ2-1; D remains ambiguous. The CDR3 has 15 amino acids. The germline gives CDR1 SGHTA, CDR2 FQGNSA. V was cut by 3 bases and J by 9 bases, with 18 bases left in between. In DNA form, the CDR3 reads TGTGCCAGCAGCTTCTCGCCGAGATGGTTCGGTGAGCAGTTCTTC. It encodes CASSFSPRWFGEQFF.

The rearrangement joins TRBV7-8 to TRBJ2-5, with D perhaps TRBD1 (6 bases). The CDR3 is 15 amino acids. Trimming took 1 base from V and 4 from J, leaving 13 bases between them. Germline V gene sequence: CDR1 SGHVS, CDR2 FQNEAQ. The CDR3 bases are TGTGCCAGCAGCTTAGAGGGGGTCCGAAGAGAGACCCAGTACTTC. Translation gives CASSLEGVRRETQYF.

The V gene is TRBV5-4, the J gene TRBJ2-7; 14 bases fit TRBD2. The CDR3 has 14 amino acids. Germline V gene data show CDR1 as SGHNT and CDR2 as YYREEE (reference sequence). Trimming removed 4 bases from V and 5 bases from J; junction bases left unmatched: 2. CDR3 sequence reads: CASSLGLAGDEQYF. The CDR3 coding sequence is TGTGCCAGCAGCCTGGGACTAGCGGGAGACGAGCAGTACTTC.

The chain couples TRBV6-2 or TRBV6-3 to TRBJ2-1, with TRBD1 matching over 12 bases. Trimming at V came to 0 bases and at J to 7 bases, leaving 7 bases not matched to a gene. The CDR3 contains 17 residues. Germline CDR1 is MNHEY and CDR2 is SVGEGT. For the CDR3, the DNA is TGTGCCAGCAGTTACTCGTTTGTGGGACAGGGGGCTAATGAGCAGTTCTTC. Translated: CASSYSFVGQGANEQFF.

V and J are TRBV19 and TRBJ1-6; a weak D match, TRBD1 (6 bases). Deletions cut 3 bases from V and 8 bases from J, with 11 bases between. The CDR3 is made up of 14 amino acids. Germline assignment: CDR1 LNHDA and CDR2 SQIVND (reference sequence). Here the CDR3 reads CASSITGRDSPLHF. The DNA for the CDR3 is TGTGCCAGTAGTATCACAGGGCGGGATTCACCCCTCCACTTT.

This chain links TRBV12-5 with TRBJ1-2; D is uncertain. V was cut by 1 base and J by 0 bases, with 12 bases left in between. CDR3 length: 16 residues. CDR1 is LGHNT and CDR2 is FRNRAP in the germline V gene. The CDR3 loop is CASGLGGWNPNYGYTF. The DNA of the CDR3 is TGTGCTAGTGGTTTGGGAGGTTGGAACCCTAACTATGGCTACACCTTC.

The J gene is TRBJ2-1, the V gene TRBV7-9; D perhaps matches TRBD1 (5 bases). The CDR3 has 15 amino acids. CDR1 and CDR2 (germline): SEHNR, FQNEAQ (reference sequence). Trimming removed 4 bases from V and 6 bases from J, with 16 bases in between. The CDR3 nucleotides read TGTGCCAGCAGCTCGCAGGGTTTTCAGGGCAATGAGCAGTTCTTC. Translating it yields CASSSQGFQGNEQFF. Complete variable domain (other parts from reference TRBV7-9 and TRBJ2-1): DTGVSQNPRHKITKRGQNVTFRCDPISEHNRLYWYRQTLGQGPEFLTYFQNEAQLEKSRLLSDRFSAERPKGSFSTLEIQRTEQGDSAMYLCASSSQGFQGNEQFFGPGTRLTVL.

The V call is TRBV25-1, the J call TRBJ1-5; D remains ambiguous. V dropped 4 bases and J dropped 4 bases, with 14 bases sitting between them. The CDR3 runs to 15 residues. Germline CDR1 MGHDK, CDR2 SYGVNS. The CDR3 region has the DNA TGTGCCAGCAGTGGGATTCTCGGAGGAAATCAGCCCCAGCATTTT. Its protein is CASSGILGGNQPQHF.